A single sample gave rise to the 24 T cell receptor beta chains below, sequenced in a study of T cell clones after liver transplantation. Using immunoSEQ multiplex PCR, the repertoire was profiled, and TCRdb retains in-frame clones only, with some absent. The table has over 70,000 clones, 80% seen once. The source was CD4+ T cells from blood, collected 12 months after liver transplant. These receptors originate from a human patient who received a liver transplant. Some T cells may be transferred from the graft donor.

J is TRBJ2-7 and V is TRBV27; 8 bases agree with TRBD1. Looked up from germline, CDR1 is MNHEY and CDR2 is SMNVEV (reference sequence). The CDR3 loop spans 14 amino acids. The trim removed 3 bases at V and 3 bases at J, leaving 4 bases unmatched. This CDR3 is CASSFLDRVYEQYF. CDR3 DNA: TGTGCCAGCAGTTTCCTGGACAGGGTCTACGAGCAGTACTTC.

The chain carries TRBV27 and TRBJ2-6; TRBD1 aligns across 7 bases. CDR1 is MNHEY, CDR2 SMNVEV, per germline (reference sequence). The CDR3 covers 17 residues. The J segment lost 1 base and the V segment lost 7 bases, leaving 10 bases of the junction unmatched. CDR3 in DNA: TGTGCCAGCACAACCGACAGGGTGGTATCTGGGGCCAACGTCCTGACTTTC. As protein: CASTTDRVVSGANVLTF.

The J gene is TRBJ2-2, the V gene TRBV7-2, with a possible D match to TRBD1 (6 bases). The V end was cut by 4 bases, the J end by 6 bases, with 9 bases between. Germline CDR1 is SGHTA and CDR2 is FQGNSA. CDR3 length: 13 amino acids. The CDR3 bases are TGTGCCAGCAGCTCCTGGACAGCCGGGGAGCTGTTTTTT. Its protein product is CASSSWTAGELFF. Supplemented by reference TRBV7-2 and TRBJ2-2, the full variable domain reads GAGVSQSPSNKVTEKGKDVELRCDPISGHTALYWYRQSLGQGLEFLIYFQGNSAPDKSGLPSDRFSAERTGGSVSTLTIQRTQQEDSAVYLCASSSWTAGELFFGEGSRLTVL.

This clone was detected only a few times. The junction differs from germline at one of its ends, possibly a read error. The rearrangement uses TRBV28 and TRBJ1-5; D is undetermined. The CDR3 sequence is 14 residues long. Looked up from germline, CDR1 is MDHEN and CDR2 is SYDVKM. In DNA form, the CDR3 reads TGTGCCAGCAGTTTATTCAAGGGCAATAAGCCCCAGCATTTT. As protein: CASSLFKGNKPQHF.

This sequence joins TRBV19 and TRBJ2-3, with 7 bases matching TRBD2. CDR1 LNHDA and CDR2 SQIVND come from the germline V gene (reference sequence). The CDR3 sequence is 14 residues long. V lost 4 bases to trimming and J lost 1 base; unmatched junction nucleotides: 2. The CDR3 nucleotides read TGTGCCAGTAGTAGTGGGGGGGGCACAGATACGCAGTATTTT. This sequence encodes CASSSGGGTDTQYF.

The chain combines TRBV19 with TRBJ2-1, with TRBD1 matching over 7 bases. The CDR3 loop spans 15 amino acids. The ends lost 5 bases at V and 0 bases at J; junction bases unmatched: 4. Germline CDR1 reads LNHDA; CDR2 reads SQIVND (reference sequence). The CDR3 sequence: CASSADRASYNEQFF. The CDR3 bases are TGTGCCAGTAGTGCCGACAGGGCCTCCTACAATGAGCAGTTCTTC.

The gene calls are TRBV29-1 and TRBJ2-1; the match to TRBD2 covers 11 bases. The V segment lost 6 bases and the J segment 10 bases; nucleotides outside the gene matches: 11. The CDR3 extends over 14 amino acids. Germline values: CDR1 SQVTM, CDR2 ANQGSEA. CDR3 residues: CSVDTSGSSREQFF. In DNA, the CDR3 is TGCAGCGTCGATACTAGCGGGAGTTCGCGAGAGCAGTTCTTC.

This clone appeared once. The rearrangement links TRBV18 to TRBJ2-5; D gene ambiguous. Per the germline V gene, CDR1 is KGHSH and CDR2 is LQKENI. The CDR3 sequence is 11 residues long. Trimming removed 6 bases at V and 1 base at J, with 3 bases between. CDR3: CASSLQETQYF. CDR3 DNA: TGTGCCAGCTCCCTCCAAGAGACCCAGTACTTC.

The chain joins TRBV29-1 to TRBJ2-5, with a weak D call TRBD2 (7 bases). Between the trimmed V and J ends, which lost 7 bases and 5 bases, there was a span of 17 bases. This CDR3 contains 13 residues. Germline CDR1 reads SQVTM; CDR2 reads ANQGSEA. The CDR3 nucleotides read TGCAGCGCCGGAGGGGGGGGCTGGGAGACCCAGTACTTC. Its translation: CSAGGGGWETQYF.

The rearrangement uses TRBV19 and TRBJ1-1; TRBD1 might be the D (6 bases). The CDR3 is made up of 14 amino acids. The germline CDR1 and CDR2 sequences are LNHDA and SQIVND (reference sequence). Trimming stripped 4 bases from V and 3 bases from J, with 12 bases between. The CDR3 sequence: CASSTRGQDTEAFF. CDR3 in DNA: TGTGCCAGTAGTACTCGGGGACAAGACACTGAAGCTTTCTTT.

This chain joins TRBV5-1 and TRBJ1-1; weak D call: TRBD1 (5 bases). The CDR3 is 13 residues long. With 4 bases removed from V and 1 base from J, the gap between germline ends came to 8 bases. Germline V CDR1 and CDR2: SGHRS, YFSETQ. This CDR3 is CASSVGRNTEAFF. As DNA, the CDR3 is TGCGCCAGCAGCGTGGGACGGAACACTGAAGCTTTCTTT.

The V call is TRBV13, the J call TRBJ2-5; perhaps TRBD2 as D (7 bases). This CDR3 is built from 15 residues. CDR1 and CDR2 (germline): PRHDT, FYEKMQ (reference sequence). Trimming removed 3 bases from V and 5 bases from J, with 16 bases in between. CDR3 DNA sequence: TGTGCCAGCAGCTTGGGGGCGGGAGCGGTCGAGACCCAGTACTTC. Its protein product is CASSLGAGAVETQYF. The whole variable domain, remainder taken from reference TRBV13 and TRBJ2-5, is AAGVIQSPRHLIKEKRETATLKCYPIPRHDTVYWYQQGPGQDPQFLISFYEKMQSDKGSIPDRFSAQQFSDYHSELNMSSLELGDSALYFCASSLGAGAVETQYFGPGTRLLVL.

This CDR3 is CASSVEAGGVGEQFF. CDR3 sequence (DNA): TGTGCCAGCAGCGTAGAAGCGGGAGGGGTCGGAGAGCAGTTCTTC. This chain links TRBV9 with TRBJ2-1, with TRBD2 matching over 10 bases. V shed 0 bases, J shed 10 bases, and the junction held 7 bases outside the gene matches. Germline V gene data show CDR1 as SGDLS and CDR2 as YYNGEE. The CDR3 sequence is 15 residues long.

The chain carries TRBV28 and TRBJ2-1; TRBD1 matches at 9 bases. CDR3 length: 18 residues. Germline V gene sequence: CDR1 MDHEN, CDR2 SYDVKM. J gave up 0 bases and V 2 bases, and 8 bases lay outside the gene matches. CDR3 coding DNA: TGTGCCAGCAGTTTAATGAACAGGGGGCGCATCTCCTACAATGAGCAGTTCTTC. Its protein is CASSLMNRGRISYNEQFF.

By share, this clone counts as medium-sized. The J gene is TRBJ1-1, the V gene TRBV7-2; no clear D. CDR1 is SGHTA and CDR2 is FQGNSA in the germline V gene. V gave up 5 bases and J gave up 1 base, with 8 bases separating them. CDR3 length: 13 residues. CDR3 coding DNA: TGTGCCAGCAGCCTACAGCCGAACACTGAAGCTTTCTTT. Its protein is CASSLQPNTEAFF.

This chain links TRBV21-1 with TRBJ1-1; the DNA was not used to check the table's D call, TRBD1. TRBV21-1 is an annotated pseudogene. CDR3 length: 15 amino acids. The CDR3 DNA reads as TGTGCCAGCAGCAAAGCAGGGGGCTTGAACACTGAAGCTTTCTTT. Translated: CASSKAGGLNTEAFF.

This clone came up once. The chain recombines TRBV28 with TRBJ2-1, with 10 bases aligning to TRBD2. J gave up 3 bases and V 6 bases, and 5 bases lay outside the gene matches. CDR3 length equals 15 residues. Germline V gene sequence: CDR1 MDHEN, CDR2 SYDVKM. CDR3 in amino acids: CASRLAGEGYNEQFF. In DNA, the CDR3 is TGTGCCAGCAGGCTAGCGGGAGAGGGCTACAATGAGCAGTTCTTC.

The J gene is TRBJ2-7, the V gene TRBV11-2; 7 positions match TRBD2. CDR3 length: 16 residues. CDR1 is SGHAT, CDR2 FQNNGV, per germline. With 5 bases clipped from V and 0 bases from J, the junction kept 10 bases outside the gene matches. DNA for the CDR3: TGTGCCAGCAGCCCGGGGGGAGGGAGGAGCTCCTACGAGCAGTACTTC. Encoded protein: CASSPGGGRSSYEQYF.

This clone has just a few counts. The rearrangement links TRBV9 to TRBJ1-5; no definite D call. Trimming removed 3 bases from V and 3 bases from J, with 7 bases in between. This CDR3 has 13 residues. Germline lookup yields CDR1 SGDLS and CDR2 YYNGEE. The CDR3 sequence is CASSAANNQPQHF. CDR3 nucleotide sequence: TGTGCCAGCAGCGCGGCCAACAATCAGCCCCAGCATTTT. The variable domain in full, with the rest retrieved from reference TRBV9 and TRBJ1-5, is DSGVTQTPKHLITATGQRVTLRCSPRSGDLSVYWYQQSLDQGLQFLIQYYNGEERAKGNILERFSAQQFPDLHSELNLSSLELGDSALYFCASSAANNQPQHFGDGTRLSIL.

The V gene is TRBV7-3, the J gene TRBJ1-1; possible D gene TRBD1, 6 bases. The CDR3 consists of 13 residues. Germline-derived CDR1 and CDR2 are SGHTA and FQGTGA. V lost 6 bases and J 1 base, leaving 9 bases between the germline ends. This CDR3 reads CASRGQPNTEAFF. In nucleotides, the CDR3 is TGTGCCAGCAGAGGACAGCCGAACACTGAAGCTTTCTTT.

In nucleotides, the CDR3 is TGTGCCAGCAGCTTGGGGGCAACCGGAAACACCATATATTTT. The encoded protein is CASSLGATGNTIYF. This sequence joins TRBV5-5 and TRBJ1-3; D is undetermined. V was clipped by 0 bases and J by 4 bases, with 8 bases between them. CDR3 length: 14 residues. Germline CDR1 SGHKS, CDR2 YYEKEE (reference sequence).

The V call is TRBV19, the J call TRBJ1-2; D ambiguous. The germline CDR1 and CDR2 sequences are LNHDA and SQIVND (reference sequence). This CDR3 has 14 amino acids. V lost 5 bases, J lost 5 bases, and 15 bases lay in between. The CDR3 sequence: CASSVGGRSYGYTF. The CDR3 DNA is TGTGCCAGTAGTGTGGGTGGCAGGAGTTATGGCTACACCTTC.

CDR3 sequence: CSSRMNTEAFF. The DNA of the CDR3 is TGCAGCTCTCGCATGAACACTGAAGCTTTCTTT. V usage is TRBV29-1 and J usage is TRBJ1-1; D is uncertain. Per germline, CDR1 SQVTM and CDR2 ANQGSEA. V was clipped by 8 bases and J by 0 bases, with 7 bases between them. This CDR3 contains 11 residues.

V usage is TRBV14 and J usage is TRBJ2-5; TRBD1 might be the D (5 bases). The germline V gene encodes CDR1 SGHDN and CDR2 FVKESK. The CDR3 is made up of 16 amino acids. Deletions cut 1 base from V and 2 bases from J, with 14 bases between. This CDR3 is CASSQALGAPQETQYF. DNA for the CDR3: TGTGCCAGCAGCCAAGCTCTAGGGGCGCCTCAAGAGACCCAGTACTTC.